This TCR beta chain was identified during a study of T-cell reconstitution after alpha-beta-depleted transplantation in children. Study-level points and caveats: Recipient T cells and thymic progenitors that survived gave rise to the high TCRbeta diversity observed at day 60 in some patients. Several hundred expanded graft clones reportedly supplied alpha-beta T cells about two months after transplant. T-cell counts and diversity were attributed mostly to newly produced T cells one year after transplant.

Germline CDR1 DFQATT, CDR2 SNEGSKA (reference sequence). This CDR3 comprises 13 residues. Trimming took 3 bases from V and 5 from J, leaving 10 bases between them. This clonotype was picked up many times. Antigen unknown. The authors prepared the TCRbeta library with unique molecular identifiers. TCRdb independently ran MiXCR on the PCR reads; one entry per CDR3 protein. This table holds about 300,000 distinct CDR3 sequences, 6% to 10% found once. The clonotype originates from a female patient aged 2-9 years who had a stem cell transplant for Fanconi anemia, so the T cells may come from the graft donor. The rearrangement joins TRBV20-1 to TRBJ1-4; D not certain. The sequencing used peripheral blood, collected 360 days after TCRalphabeta/CD19-depleted stem cell transplant. This CDR3 reads CSARYTENEKLFF. The DNA of the CDR3 is TGCAGTGCTAGGTATACAGAGAATGAAAAACTGTTTTTT.